This T cell receptor beta chain comes out of a study of OX40 agonist ivuxolimab in advanced cancers. Study details: A male proportion of under 90% was recorded, with mean age roughly 62 years and range roughly 20 to 85. A history of anti-PD-1, anti-PD-L1 or anti-CTLA-4 therapy was acceptable, and roughly 40% had some. Study outcomes and limitations: Both CD4+ and CD8+ T cell populations in blood had undergone clonal expansion by week 6 at 0.1 to 3.0 mg/kg.

Germline CDR1 LNHDA, CDR2 SQIVND (reference sequence). The ends lost 2 bases at V and 4 bases at J; junction bases unmatched: 10. The CDR3 spans 17 residues. Some clones are missing from TCRdb's copy, which holds only in-frame ones; the method was immunoSEQ multiplex PCR. The data contain some 77,000 clones, around 86% of them seen just once; the ten biggest clones take up 6.2%. A note on this clone: What it recognizes is unknown.

The V gene is TRBV19, the J gene TRBJ2-5; 10 nucleotides agree with TRBD2. Source: CD4+ or CD8+ T cells sorted from blood, taken in a trial of the OX40 agonist ivuxolimab. The TCR sequence derives from an adult with an advanced solid tumor such as melanoma, head and neck, liver or kidney cancer. CDR3 in DNA: TGTGCCAGTAGTATATTAGGGGTAGCGGGAGGTGGAGAGACCCAGTACTTC. Encoded protein: CASSILGVAGGGETQYF.